These 12 T cell receptor beta chains were sequenced from one sample in a study of blood T cells in healthy people across ages. Alongside a J-beta primer mix, a sample-barcoded 5' primer served in a second PCR lasting 7 to 11 cycles. TCRdb reanalysed the 5' RACE reads using MiXCR and keeps one entry per CDR3 protein. The data contain around 1.5 million distinct CDR3 sequences, approximately 42% of them singletons. Sequences were obtained from blood. The receptors derive from a woman aged 18-29 years in good health.

The chain is built from TRBV5-1 and TRBJ2-1, with a possible D match to TRBD2 (6 bases). The germline CDR1 and CDR2 sequences are SGHRS and YFSETQ. The ends were cut back, 0 bases at V and 8 bases at J, with 12 bases in the middle. This CDR3 contains 14 residues. The CDR3 protein is CASSLGGTPDEQFF. In nucleotides, the CDR3 is TGCGCCAGCAGCTTGGGGGGGACTCCCGATGAGCAGTTCTTC.

The V gene is TRBV6-1, the J gene TRBJ2-1, with 10 positions matching TRBD2. Looked up from germline, CDR1 is MNHNS and CDR2 is SASEGT. The CDR3 has 17 residues. V lost 6 bases and J lost 0; bases outside the gene matches: 8. The CDR3 nucleotides read TGTGCCAGCAGCCCCGGGACTAGCGCGAGCTCCTACAATGAGCAGTTCTTC. Protein sequence: CASSPGTSASSYNEQFF.

The chain recombines TRBV12-5 with TRBJ2-1; the match to TRBD2 covers 10 bases. Germline V gene data show CDR1 as LGHNT and CDR2 as FRNRAP. The CDR3 runs 14 residues. Germline trimming cut 5 bases from V and 5 bases from J; bases unmatched to any gene: 3. The CDR3 DNA is TGTGCTAGTGGTGTAGGACTAGCGGACAATGAGCAGTTCTTC. Its protein is CASGVGLADNEQFF.

CDR3 nucleotides: TGTGCCAGCAGTAACCAGGGGCTCTCCTATAATTCACCCCTCCACTTT. Translated, it gives CASSNQGLSYNSPLHF. The chain combines TRBV13 with TRBJ1-6; a possible D gene is TRBD1 (6 bases). Per the germline V gene, CDR1 is PRHDT and CDR2 is FYEKMQ (reference sequence). The CDR3 length is 16 residues. Trimming stripped 6 bases from V and 0 bases from J, with 12 bases between.

This clonotype was recorded at least ten times. With a much larger clone just one base away, this may be a read error. The CDR3 bases are TGTGCCAGCAGCTTAGGGGCTAGCGGGAGTAGGTATGAGCAGTACTTC. Translation: CASSLGASGSRYEQYF. The J gene is TRBJ2-5, the V gene TRBV7-2; 10 nucleotides match TRBD2. V was pared by 1 base and J by 11 bases, with 13 bases of the junction left unmatched. This CDR3 region has 16 residues. Germline CDR1 SGHTA, CDR2 FQGNSA. Together with reference TRBV7-2 and TRBJ2-5, the CDR3 gives the full variable domain: GAGVSQSPSNKVTEKGKDVELRCDPISGHTALYWYRQSLGQGLEFLIYFQGNSAPDKSGLPSDRFSAERTGGSVSTLTIQRTQQEDSAVYLCASSLGASGSRYEQYFGPGTRLLVL.

V usage is TRBV7-6 and J usage is TRBJ2-5; D ambiguous. Trimming left V 1 base short and J 5 bases short, with 11 bases between. This CDR3 spans 14 amino acids. Germline V gene lookup returns CDR1 SGHVS and CDR2 FNYEAQ. The CDR3 spells CASSLGRASETQYF. Here the CDR3 DNA reads TGTGCCAGCAGCTTAGGAAGGGCATCGGAGACCCAGTACTTC.

The rearrangement links TRBV9 to TRBJ2-1, with D tentatively TRBD1 or TRBD2 (6 bases each). Germline V gene lookup returns CDR1 SGDLS and CDR2 YYNGEE. CDR3 length: 13 residues. The V end was cut by 7 bases, the J end by 5 bases, with 13 bases between. CDR3 in DNA: TGTGCCAGCTGTTGGGGGGCCGACAATGAGCAGTTCTTC. This encodes CASCWGADNEQFF.

In this sample, this clonotype turned up a few times. The CDR3 sequence is CASRTSGGSYEQYF. CDR3 sequence (DNA): TGTGCCAGCCGGACTAGCGGGGGCTCCTACGAGCAGTACTTC. V usage is TRBV27 and J usage is TRBJ2-7; 13 bases align to TRBD2. The V gene's germline CDR1 is MNHEY and CDR2 SMNVEV (reference sequence). V shed 8 bases, J shed 0 bases, and the junction held 1 base outside the gene matches. This CDR3 has 14 amino acids.

The V and J genes are TRBV7-2 and TRBJ1-4; tentative D call: TRBD1 (5 bases). CDR1 and CDR2 (germline): SGHTA, FQGNSA. This CDR3 region has 15 residues. The V and J ends lost 6 bases and 6 bases respectively, with 17 bases between them. The CDR3 DNA is TGTGCCAGCAGAAAGCCGGGACGGGGACATGAAAAACTGTTTTTT. It translates to CASRKPGRGHEKLFF.

The V gene is TRBV6-6, the J gene TRBJ2-3, with unresolved D. The V gene's germline CDR1 is MNHNY and CDR2 SVGAGI (reference sequence). Trimming shortened V by 7 bases and J by 6 bases, and 8 bases separated the two germline ends. CDR3 length: 11 residues. The CDR3 nucleotides are TGTGCCAGCACCCAAGATGATACGCAGTATTTT. Translation: CASTQDDTQYF.

This clonotype was found a few times. The chain recombines TRBV12-3 or TRBV12-4 with TRBJ1-4; D is unresolved. Trimming shortened V by 5 bases and J by 7 bases, and 14 bases separated the two germline ends. The CDR3 runs 14 residues. The CDR3 loop reads CASSGKGEGEKLFF. CDR3 DNA sequence: TGTGCCAGCAGTGGAAAGGGAGAGGGTGAAAAACTGTTTTTT.

The chain combines TRBV5-6 with TRBJ1-1; D is ambiguous. The CDR3 is made up of 15 amino acids. Per the germline V gene, CDR1 is SGHDT and CDR2 is YYEEEE. V gave up 0 bases and J gave up 0 bases, with 9 bases separating them. The CDR3 sequence is CASSLEANLNTEAFF. Written as DNA, the CDR3 is TGTGCCAGCAGCTTGGAGGCAAATCTGAACACTGAAGCTTTCTTT.